This TCR beta chain was captured in a study of control samples from healthy donors and cancer patients. Profiling relied on immunoSEQ multiplex PCR, and the TCRdb table lists in-frame clones only, not all of them. The table includes 170,000 or so clones, roughly 93% detected once. With V trimmed by 3 bases and J by 1 base, 5 bases remained unmatched. CDR3 size: 15 residues. The germline V gene encodes CDR1 SNHLY and CDR2 FYNNEI. The chain is built from TRBV2 and TRBJ2-7, with 8 nucleotides matching TRBD1. The TCR sequence derives from a young man in good health. The specimen sequenced was blood. In DNA form, the CDR3 reads TGTGCCAGCAGTGAGGCAAGACAGGGGTCCTACGAGCAGTACTTC. As protein: CASSEARQGSYEQYF.